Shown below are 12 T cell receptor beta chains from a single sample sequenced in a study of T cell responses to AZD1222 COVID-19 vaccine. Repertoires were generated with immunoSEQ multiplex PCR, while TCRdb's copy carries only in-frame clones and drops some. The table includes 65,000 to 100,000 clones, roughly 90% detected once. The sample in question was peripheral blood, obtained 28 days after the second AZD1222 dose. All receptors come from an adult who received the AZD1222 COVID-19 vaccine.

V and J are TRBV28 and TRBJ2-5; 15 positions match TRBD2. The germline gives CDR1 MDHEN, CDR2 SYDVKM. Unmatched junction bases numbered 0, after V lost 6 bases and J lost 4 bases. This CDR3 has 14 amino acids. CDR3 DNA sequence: TGTGCCAGCAGGGGACTAGCGGGAGGAGAGACCCAGTACTTC. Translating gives CASRGLAGGETQYF. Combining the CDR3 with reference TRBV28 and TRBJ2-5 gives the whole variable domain DVKVTQSSRYLVKRTGEKVFLECVQDMDHENMFWYRQDPGLGLRLIYFSYDVKMKEKGDIPEGYSVSREKKERFSLILESASTNQTSMYLCASRGLAGGETQYFGPGTRLLVL.

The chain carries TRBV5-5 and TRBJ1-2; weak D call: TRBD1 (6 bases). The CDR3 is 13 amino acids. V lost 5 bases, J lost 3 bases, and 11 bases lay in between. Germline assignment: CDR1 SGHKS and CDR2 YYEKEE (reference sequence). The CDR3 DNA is TGTGCCAGCAGTTCAGGGGACGACTATGGCTACACCTTC. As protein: CASSSGDDYGYTF.

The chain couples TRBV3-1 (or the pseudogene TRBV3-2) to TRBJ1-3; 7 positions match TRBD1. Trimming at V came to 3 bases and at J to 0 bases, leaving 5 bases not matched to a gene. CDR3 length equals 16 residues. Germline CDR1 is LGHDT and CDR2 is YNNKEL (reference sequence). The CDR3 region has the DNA TGTGCCAGCAGCCAGGGGACAGCCCTCTCTGGAAACACCATATATTTT. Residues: CASSQGTALSGNTIYF.

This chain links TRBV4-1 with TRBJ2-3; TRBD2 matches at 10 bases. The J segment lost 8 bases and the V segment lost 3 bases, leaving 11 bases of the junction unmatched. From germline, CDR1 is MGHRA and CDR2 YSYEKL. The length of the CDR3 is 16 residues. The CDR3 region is CASSHLKREGQGTQYF. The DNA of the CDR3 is TGCGCCAGCAGCCACTTAAAGCGGGAGGGCCAAGGTACGCAGTATTTT.

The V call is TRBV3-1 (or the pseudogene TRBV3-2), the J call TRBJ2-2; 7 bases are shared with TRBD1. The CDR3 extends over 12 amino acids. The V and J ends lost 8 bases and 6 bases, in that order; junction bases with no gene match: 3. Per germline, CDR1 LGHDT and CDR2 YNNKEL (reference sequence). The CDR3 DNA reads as TGTGCCAGCCTTACAGGGGCCGGGGAGCTGTTTTTT. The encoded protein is CASLTGAGELFF.

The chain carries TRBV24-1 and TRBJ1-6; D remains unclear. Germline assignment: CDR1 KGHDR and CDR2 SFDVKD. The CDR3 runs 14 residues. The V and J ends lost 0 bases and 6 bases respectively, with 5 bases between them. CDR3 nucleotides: TGTGCCACCAGTGATTTGCACAGTAATTCACCCCTCCACTTT. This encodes CATSDLHSNSPLHF.

The CDR3 DNA sequence: TGTGCCAGCTCACGGGCCCTGAACACTGAAGCTTTCTTT. Its protein product is CASSRALNTEAFF. The rearrangement links TRBV18 to TRBJ1-1; no clear D gene. There are 13 residues in the CDR3. V was cut by 4 bases and J by 0 bases, with 6 bases left in between. CDR1 and CDR2 (germline): KGHSH, LQKENI.

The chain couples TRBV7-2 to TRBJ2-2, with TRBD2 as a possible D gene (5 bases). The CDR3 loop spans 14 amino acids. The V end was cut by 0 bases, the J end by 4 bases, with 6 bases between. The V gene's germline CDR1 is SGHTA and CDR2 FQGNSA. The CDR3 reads CASSLARATGELFF. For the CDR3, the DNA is TGTGCCAGCAGCTTAGCGCGGGCCACCGGGGAGCTGTTTTTT.

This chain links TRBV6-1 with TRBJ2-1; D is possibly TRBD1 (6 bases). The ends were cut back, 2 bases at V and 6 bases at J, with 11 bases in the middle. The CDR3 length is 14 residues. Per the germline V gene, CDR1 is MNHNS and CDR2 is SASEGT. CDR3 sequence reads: CASSEPAGVNEQFF. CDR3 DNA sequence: TGTGCCAGCAGTGAACCAGCAGGGGTCAATGAGCAGTTCTTC.

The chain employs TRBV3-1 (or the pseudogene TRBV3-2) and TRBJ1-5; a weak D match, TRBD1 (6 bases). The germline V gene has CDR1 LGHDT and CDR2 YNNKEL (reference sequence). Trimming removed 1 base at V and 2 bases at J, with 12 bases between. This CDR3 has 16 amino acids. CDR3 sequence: CASSQGYRVGNQPQHF. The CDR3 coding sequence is TGTGCCAGCAGCCAAGGGTACAGGGTGGGCAATCAGCCCCAGCATTTT.

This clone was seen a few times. CDR3 in amino acids: CAWGQGGWSNQPQHF. The CDR3 DNA reads as TGTGCCTGGGGACAGGGCGGTTGGAGCAATCAGCCCCAGCATTTT. The chain joins TRBV28 to TRBJ1-5; 9 nucleotides agree with TRBD1. Germline assignment: CDR1 MDHEN and CDR2 SYDVKM. The CDR3 spans 15 residues. V trimming: 11 bases; J trimming: 1 base; junction bases outside the gene matches: 9.

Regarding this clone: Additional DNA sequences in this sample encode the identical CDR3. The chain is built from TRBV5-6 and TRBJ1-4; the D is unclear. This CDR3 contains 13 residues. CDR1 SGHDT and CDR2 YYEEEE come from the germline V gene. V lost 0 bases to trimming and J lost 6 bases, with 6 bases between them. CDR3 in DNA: TGTGCCAGCAGCTTGGTAAGAGATGAAAAACTGTTTTTT. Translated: CASSLVRDEKLFF.